This is a list of T cell receptor beta chains from one sample in a study of blood T cell repertoires in COVID-19. Assay used: immunoSEQ multiplex PCR; TCRdb lists only in-frame clones, some missing. The repertoire includes roughly 150,000 clones, more than 90% of them detected once, and roughly a sixth sits in the top ten. Input material: peripheral blood. The origin of the receptors is a man in his fifties or sixties with active or convalescent COVID-19. Both conserved end residues are part of each CDR3. The D gene is left open where the match is weak. Not every row has a clone size; where given, it reads once, few, many or a size class.

d_gene: .; len: 14; v_gene: TRBV7-2; j_gene: TRBJ2-5; abundance: .; CDR3aa: CASSLSRVRGTQYF; CDR3nt: TGTGCCAGCAGCTTAAGTCGAGTCCGGGGGACCCAGTACTTC
d_gene: .; len: 13; v_gene: TRBV30; j_gene: TRBJ1-5; abundance: .; CDR3aa: CAWSVTGIQPQHF; CDR3nt: TGTGCCTGGAGCGTAACAGGGATACAGCCCCAGCATTTT
d_gene: TRBD1; len: 14; v_gene: TRBV11-3; j_gene: TRBJ2-2; abundance: few; CDR3aa: CASSQDRGSGELFF; CDR3nt: TGTGCCAGCAGCCAGGACAGGGGATCCGGGGAGCTGTTTTTT
d_gene: .; len: 13; v_gene: TRBV11-1; j_gene: TRBJ1-1; abundance: .; CDR3aa: CASSPTRGRGAFF; CDR3nt: TGTGCCAGCAGCCCGACACGGGGTCGGGGAGCTTTCTTT
d_gene: .; len: 13; v_gene: TRBV11-2; j_gene: TRBJ2-1; abundance: once; CDR3aa: CASSFFQGNEQFF; CDR3nt: TGTGCCAGCAGCTTTTTCCAGGGCAATGAGCAGTTCTTC
d_gene: .; len: 12; v_gene: TRBV11-2; j_gene: TRBJ1-1; abundance: .; CDR3aa: CASSSARAKAFF; CDR3nt: TGTGCCAGCAGCTCGGCGCGGGCTAAAGCTTTCTTT
d_gene: TRBD1; len: 16; v_gene: TRBV6-5; j_gene: TRBJ1-2; abundance: .; CDR3aa: CASSYSTTGAGYGYTF; CDR3nt: TGTGCCAGCAGTTACTCGACAACAGGGGCGGGATATGGCTACACCTTC
d_gene: .; len: 14; v_gene: TRBV5-4; j_gene: TRBJ2-5; abundance: .; CDR3aa: CASRIDSRGETQYF; CDR3nt: TGTGCCAGCAGGATAGATTCTAGGGGAGAGACCCAGTACTTC
d_gene: TRBD1; len: 14; v_gene: TRBV10-3; j_gene: TRBJ2-2; abundance: .; CDR3aa: CAISPGQGAGELFF; CDR3nt: TGTGCCATCAGCCCGGGACAGGGGGCCGGGGAGCTGTTTTTT
d_gene: TRBD1; len: 17; v_gene: TRBV19; j_gene: TRBJ1-1; abundance: .; CDR3aa: CASSPIGTGGSVTEAFF; CDR3nt: TGTGCCAGTAGTCCAATCGGGACAGGGGGTAGTGTCACTGAAGCTTTCTTT
d_gene: .; len: 15; v_gene: TRBV7-6; j_gene: TRBJ1-2; abundance: .; CDR3aa: CASSLARGISYGYTF; CDR3nt: TGTGCCAGCAGCTTAGCGAGGGGGATCTCCTATGGCTACACCTTC
d_gene: TRBD1; len: 12; v_gene: TRBV6-5; j_gene: TRBJ2-7; abundance: .; CDR3aa: CASSNDRDEQYF; CDR3nt: TGTGCCAGCAGTAACGACAGGGACGAGCAGTACTTC
d_gene: .; len: 13; v_gene: TRBV19; j_gene: TRBJ1-1; abundance: few; CDR3aa: CASNVQLNTEAFF; CDR3nt: TGTGCCAGTAACGTCCAGTTGAACACTGAAGCTTTCTTT
d_gene: .; len: 16; v_gene: TRBV6-1; j_gene: TRBJ1-2; abundance: .; CDR3aa: CASSEVGGAKSGGYTF; CDR3nt: TGTGCCAGCAGTGAAGTGGGAGGAGCCAAGAGTGGTGGCTACACCTTC
d_gene: .; len: 15; v_gene: TRBV15; j_gene: TRBJ1-1; abundance: once; CDR3aa: CATSIGGGQNTEAFF; CDR3nt: TGTGCCACCAGCATAGGGGGGGGACAGAACACTGAAGCTTTCTTT
d_gene: .; len: 13; v_gene: TRBV11-2; j_gene: TRBJ1-3; abundance: .; CDR3aa: CASSTSSGNTIYF; CDR3nt: TGTGCCAGCAGCACCAGCTCTGGAAACACCATATATTTT
d_gene: TRBD2; len: 14; v_gene: TRBV29-1; j_gene: TRBJ2-1; abundance: .; CDR3aa: CSVAPSGAYNEQFF; CDR3nt: TGCAGCGTTGCCCCTAGCGGGGCATACAATGAGCAGTTCTTC
d_gene: .; len: 16; v_gene: TRBV3-1/TRBV3-2; j_gene: TRBJ1-4; abundance: few; CDR3aa: CASSQAPGRGDEKLFF; CDR3nt: TGTGCCAGCAGCCAAGCCCCAGGCAGGGGAGATGAAAAACTGTTTTTT
d_gene: .; len: 18; v_gene: TRBV19; j_gene: TRBJ2-1; abundance: .; CDR3aa: CASSTGPPMIPSYNEQFF; CDR3nt: TGTGCCAGTAGTACGGGTCCTCCTATGATCCCCTCCTACAATGAGCAGTTCTTC
d_gene: .; len: 14; v_gene: TRBV5-4; j_gene: TRBJ2-5; abundance: .; CDR3aa: CASSLAVRQETQYF; CDR3nt: TGTGCCAGCAGCTTGGCCGTCCGTCAAGAGACCCAGTACTTC
d_gene: TRBD1; len: 17; v_gene: TRBV19; j_gene: TRBJ2-2; abundance: .; CDR3aa: CASIGTGGARVSGELFF; CDR3nt: TGTGCCAGCATAGGGACAGGGGGCGCAAGGGTTAGCGGGGAGCTGTTTTTT
d_gene: TRBD2; len: 17; v_gene: TRBV5-4; j_gene: TRBJ2-1; abundance: .; CDR3aa: CASSLVTSGRDYNEQFF; CDR3nt: TGTGCCAGCAGCCTGGTGACTAGCGGGAGGGACTACAATGAGCAGTTCTTC
d_gene: .; len: 16; v_gene: TRBV4-1; j_gene: TRBJ1-5; abundance: .; CDR3aa: CASSQGWAAENQPQHF; CDR3nt: TGCGCCAGCAGCCAGGGCTGGGCAGCCGAAAATCAGCCCCAGCATTTT
d_gene: TRBD2; len: 15; v_gene: TRBV6-5; j_gene: TRBJ2-1; abundance: .; CDR3aa: CASTFLAGGPNEQFF; CDR3nt: TGTGCCAGCACCTTTCTAGCGGGGGGGCCAAATGAGCAGTTCTTC
d_gene: .; len: 16; v_gene: TRBV3-1/TRBV3-2; j_gene: TRBJ2-5; abundance: .; CDR3aa: CASSQTLRGARETQYF; CDR3nt: TGTGCCAGCAGCCAAACCCTCCGGGGGGCACGAGAGACCCAGTACTTC
d_gene: .; len: 13; v_gene: TRBV18; j_gene: TRBJ1-1; abundance: .; CDR3aa: CASSRSGDTEAFF; CDR3nt: TGTGCCAGCTCGAGGAGTGGTGACACTGAAGCTTTCTTT
d_gene: TRBD2; len: 16; v_gene: TRBV5-1; j_gene: TRBJ2-1; abundance: .; CDR3aa: CASSDRTSGTYNEQFF; CDR3nt: TGCGCCAGCAGCGACCGGACTAGCGGAACCTACAATGAGCAGTTCTTC
d_gene: .; len: 12; v_gene: TRBV20-1; j_gene: TRBJ1-2; abundance: .; CDR3aa: CSASSAGDGYTF; CDR3nt: TGCAGTGCTAGTTCGGCAGGGGATGGCTACACCTTC
d_gene: .; len: 13; v_gene: TRBV7-9; j_gene: TRBJ1-2; abundance: few; CDR3aa: CASSLAGAGGYTF; CDR3nt: TGTGCCAGCAGCTTAGCAGGGGCTGGCGGCTACACCTTC
d_gene: TRBD2; len: 16; v_gene: TRBV6-5; j_gene: TRBJ2-1; abundance: .; CDR3aa: CASSLPLAGSYNEQFF; CDR3nt: TGTGCCAGCAGTTTACCCCTAGCGGGTTCCTACAATGAGCAGTTCTTC
d_gene: TRBD1; len: 13; v_gene: TRBV10-3; j_gene: TRBJ2-7; abundance: .; CDR3aa: CASNRGLSYEQYF; CDR3nt: TGTGCCTCTAACAGGGGCCTCTCCTACGAGCAGTACTTC
d_gene: TRBD2; len: 12; v_gene: TRBV6-5; j_gene: TRBJ2-3; abundance: .; CDR3aa: CASSPQREAQYF; CDR3nt: TGTGCCAGCAGTCCCCAGCGGGAGGCCCAGTATTTT
d_gene: TRBD2; len: 15; v_gene: TRBV5-1; j_gene: TRBJ2-1; abundance: .; CDR3aa: CASSTGTSVVGEQFF; CDR3nt: TGCGCCAGCAGCACCGGGACTAGCGTGGTGGGTGAGCAGTTCTTC
d_gene: TRBD1; len: 14; v_gene: TRBV6-5; j_gene: TRBJ1-5; abundance: .; CDR3aa: CASSYGTGNQPQHF; CDR3nt: TGTGCCAGCAGTTACGGGACAGGCAATCAGCCCCAGCATTTT
d_gene: .; len: 16; v_gene: TRBV6-6; j_gene: TRBJ1-5; abundance: .; CDR3aa: CASSYSWQEGRQPQHF; CDR3nt: TGTGCCAGCAGTTACTCGTGGCAGGAGGGACGTCAGCCCCAGCATTTT
d_gene: .; len: 19; v_gene: TRBV18; j_gene: TRBJ2-5; abundance: .; CDR3aa: CASSPDKRTMQWRQETQYF; CDR3nt: TGTGCCAGCTCACCGGATAAGCGGACCATGCAGTGGCGCCAAGAGACCCAGTACTTC
d_gene: .; len: 14; v_gene: TRBV10-3; j_gene: TRBJ1-3; abundance: .; CDR3aa: CAIRAGDPGNTIYF; CDR3nt: TGTGCCATCAGGGCGGGTGACCCTGGAAACACCATATATTTT
d_gene: TRBD1; len: 14; v_gene: TRBV2; j_gene: TRBJ2-7; abundance: .; CDR3aa: CASSVETGAGEQYF; CDR3nt: TGTGCCAGCAGTGTTGAGACAGGGGCTGGGGAGCAGTACTTC
d_gene: TRBD1; len: 14; v_gene: TRBV5-1; j_gene: TRBJ1-1; abundance: .; CDR3aa: CASSSPVDRGEAFF; CDR3nt: TGCGCCAGCAGCTCCCCAGTTGACAGGGGTGAAGCTTTCTTT
d_gene: TRBD1; len: 15; v_gene: TRBV29-1; j_gene: TRBJ1-3; abundance: .; CDR3aa: CSVPGQGMGGNTIYF; CDR3nt: TGCAGCGTTCCAGGACAGGGGATGGGCGGAAACACCATATATTTT
d_gene: .; len: 14; v_gene: TRBV28; j_gene: TRBJ2-3; abundance: .; CDR3aa: CASSFGRGTDTQYF; CDR3nt: TGTGCCAGCAGTTTCGGCCGAGGTACAGATACGCAGTATTTT
d_gene: TRBD1; len: 18; v_gene: TRBV7-2; j_gene: TRBJ2-7; abundance: .; CDR3aa: CASSLVPPGTGGRNEQYF; CDR3nt: TGTGCCAGCAGCTTAGTCCCCCCCGGGACAGGGGGTCGCAACGAGCAGTACTTC
d_gene: TRBD1; len: 18; v_gene: TRBV5-1; j_gene: TRBJ1-2; abundance: .; CDR3aa: CASSVDPGRTGLSYGYTF; CDR3nt: TGCGCCAGCAGCGTCGATCCGGGACGGACAGGACTATCCTATGGCTACACCTTC
d_gene: .; len: 21; v_gene: TRBV12-2; j_gene: TRBJ2-1; abundance: once; CDR3aa: CASRTRDLQDLRSPPYNEQFF; CDR3nt: TGTGCAAGTCGCACGCGGGACTTGCAAGACCTCCGGTCGCCCCCCTACAATGAGCAGTTCTTC
d_gene: .; len: 16; v_gene: TRBV3-1/TRBV3-2; j_gene: TRBJ2-3; abundance: .; CDR3aa: CASSQGEGTFTDTQYF; CDR3nt: TGTGCCAGCAGCCAAGGAGAGGGTACCTTCACAGATACGCAGTATTTT
d_gene: TRBD2; len: 16; v_gene: TRBV10-1; j_gene: TRBJ2-3; abundance: .; CDR3aa: CASSGRRGGSTDTQYF; CDR3nt: TGCGCCAGCAGTGGTCGGCGGGGGGGGAGCACAGATACGCAGTATTTT
d_gene: .; len: 15; v_gene: TRBV7-9; j_gene: TRBJ1-2; abundance: .; CDR3aa: CASSLPDRTNYGYTF; CDR3nt: TGTGCCAGCAGCTTACCTGACAGGACTAACTATGGCTACACCTTC
d_gene: .; len: 16; v_gene: TRBV9; j_gene: TRBJ2-2; abundance: .; CDR3aa: CASSVNWTPNTGELFF; CDR3nt: TGTGCCAGCAGCGTCAATTGGACACCGAACACCGGGGAGCTGTTTTTT
d_gene: TRBD1; len: 16; v_gene: TRBV7-2; j_gene: TRBJ2-3; abundance: .; CDR3aa: CASSLPGQGISDTQYF; CDR3nt: TGTGCCAGCAGCTTACCGGGACAGGGGATCTCAGATACGCAGTATTTT
d_gene: TRBD1; len: 10; v_gene: TRBV28; j_gene: TRBJ1-1; abundance: .; CDR3aa: CASGKGAPLF; CDR3nt: TGTGCCAGCGGGAAGGGGGCCCCGCTCTTT
d_gene: .; len: 16; v_gene: TRBV5-6; j_gene: TRBJ2-1; abundance: .; CDR3aa: CASSFRTLSSYNEQFF; CDR3nt: TGTGCCAGCAGCTTTCGCACTCTAAGCTCCTACAATGAGCAGTTCTTC
d_gene: TRBD2; len: 17; v_gene: TRBV6-2/TRBV6-3; j_gene: TRBJ2-3; abundance: once; CDR3aa: CASTPSPASGRGDTQYF; CDR3nt: TGTGCCAGCACCCCCTCCCCCGCTAGCGGGAGGGGAGATACGCAGTATTTT